The clone carrying this TCR beta chain was recorded once. The sample originates from a study of T cell responses to AZD1222 COVID-19 vaccine. Assay: immunoSEQ multiplex PCR; the TCRdb copy retains only in-frame clones and omits some. The sample contains 95,000 to 150,000 clones, around 87% of which appear only once. The V gene's germline CDR1 is SGHNT and CDR2 YYREEE (reference sequence). V was pared by 1 base and J by 4 bases, with 11 bases between. The CDR3 extends over 14 amino acids. Sample: peripheral blood, taken on day 0 of AZD1222 vaccination. The chain couples TRBV5-4 to TRBJ2-5, with a tentative D call TRBD1 (6 bases). The origin of this receptor is an adult in good health. The CDR3 bases are TGTGCCAGCAGCTTGAGTGGGGGCGTAGAGACCCAGTACTTC. Amino acids: CASSLSGGVETQYF.